The TCR beta chain described here comes from a study of CD8 T cells in ankylosing spondylitis. Quantitative 5'-RACE with molecular barcodes generated TCR beta libraries. A single record per CDR3 protein comes from TCRdb applying MiXCR to the 5' RACE reads. The table lists about 200,000 distinct CDR3 sequences, 7% to 8% of them singletons. The CDR3 extends over 13 amino acids. Germline V lookup: CDR1 GTSNPN, CDR2 SVGIG (reference sequence). Trimming removed 5 bases from V and 0 bases from J, with 10 bases in between. Study-level findings and limits: Before this, some motif variants had been reported in reactive arthritis synovial fluid and blood. There was a TCR beta motif, made of several highly homologous variants, that appeared characteristic of ankylosing spondylitis blood. Clones that were linked to disease were CD8+ and were relatively rare in peripheral blood. Disease-associated clones were reportedly significantly overrepresented in matched ankylosing spondylitis synovial fluid.

This clonotype occurred many times. Its antigen is unknown. This sequence was found in a male donor with ankylosing spondylitis. Sequencing was performed on blood, either unsorted or a sorted T cell fraction (not recorded which). This chain joins TRBV30 and TRBJ1-1; no clear D. CDR3 amino acids: CAWGVQLNTEAFF. The CDR3 coding sequence is TGTGCCTGGGGGGTTCAACTGAACACTGAAGCTTTCTTT.